The clone carrying this TCR beta chain was seen ten or more times. The source of the sample is a study of response to subunit inactivated influenza vaccine. Germline lookup yields CDR1 DFQATT and CDR2 SNEGSKA (reference sequence). V lost 5 bases to trimming and J lost 2 bases, with 15 bases between them. The CDR3 is 15 residues long. TCRdb analysed the RT-PCR reads with MiXCR anew, one entry per CDR3 protein. The sample has roughly 620,000 distinct CDR3 sequences; around 11% are singletons. The same specimen was also included in a second study, on T cells expressing NK-cell markers. As that report states: What made the TCR beta cDNA was 5'RACE template switching with UMIs. Restricting sorting to alpha-beta TCR T cells was achieved in several experiments by an anti-gamma-delta TCR antibody. Expanded NKG2C+ T cell clones were not confirmed as HCMV-specific.

The material sequenced was PBMCs from blood, taken on the day of vaccination. This rearrangement joins TRBV20-1 to TRBJ2-2; D may be TRBD1 or TRBD2 (5 bases each). The TCR originated in a middle-aged man who received an inactivated influenza vaccine. The CDR3 spells CSAGGHGPNTGELFF. The CDR3, as DNA: TGCAGTGCTGGAGGACACGGGCCCAACACCGGGGAGCTGTTTTTT.